A single T cell receptor beta chain is shown here with its context. Its target is unknown. A much larger clone sits a single nucleotide away, making a read error possible. The CDR3 sequence is 16 residues long. Germline CDR1 LNHDA, CDR2 SQIVND (reference sequence). This sample is part of a study of response to subunit inactivated influenza vaccine. The study's findings and limits: A suggestion made by the authors is that each seasonal influenza vaccination recruits few new T cells.

TCRdb passed the RT-PCR reads through MiXCR, listing each CDR3 protein once. The data show hundreds of thousands of distinct CDR3 sequences, with about 10% seen just once and roughly 10% held by the top ten. The chain recombines TRBV19 with TRBJ2-1; D gene uncertain. The source material was PBMCs from blood, sampled on the day of vaccination. The TCR was taken from a man in his forties or fifties who received an inactivated influenza vaccine. CDR3 in DNA: TGTGCCAGTAGCCCTTTACGTGCCCCGTCCCACAATGAGCAGATCTTC. It specifies CASSPLRAPSHNEQIF.